Each of the 14 T cell receptor beta chains below was sequenced from the same sample in a study of identical twins. TCRdb re-derived calls from the 5' RACE reads in MiXCR, one entry per CDR3 protein. The sample has approximately 350,000 distinct CDR3 sequences; 9% to 15% are singletons. These data are also associated with another study on yellow fever vaccine responses in identical twins.

Sequenced input: CD8+ T cells sorted from blood. The source is a woman younger than 35 in good health.

The chain employs TRBV5-6 and TRBJ2-7; D is unresolved. Trimming shortened V by 1 base and J by 8 bases, and 16 bases separated the two germline ends. The CDR3 spans 14 residues. Germline V lookup: CDR1 SGHDT, CDR2 YYEEEE. This CDR3 reads CASSLYEAPAQQYV. The CDR3 DNA is TGTGCCAGCAGCTTGTATGAGGCCCCTGCCCAGCAGTACGTC.

This clonotype was counted a few times. The chain employs TRBV20-1 and TRBJ2-1; 9 nucleotides align to TRBD1. This CDR3 has 14 amino acids. CDR1 and CDR2 from the germline V gene are DFQATT and SNEGSKA (reference sequence). The DNA for the CDR3 is TGCAGCGACAGAGGGACAGGGCCCTACAATGAGCAGTTCTTC. Protein: CSDRGTGPYNEQFF.

This clonotype was counted only a few times. The gene calls are TRBV6-1 and TRBJ1-1; D not certain. Trimming removed 4 bases at V and 0 bases at J, with 12 bases between. The germline CDR1 and CDR2 sequences are MNHNS and SASEGT. The CDR3 runs to 15 residues. CDR3 region: CASSVPGELNTEAFF. The CDR3 DNA follows: TGTGCCAGCAGTGTTCCCGGAGAATTGAACACTGAAGCTTTCTTT.

This chain uses TRBV7-8 with TRBJ2-3; D unresolved. CDR1 is SGHVS and CDR2 is FQNEAQ in the germline V gene. CDR3 length equals 15 residues. Trimming took off 5 bases at V and 0 bases at J, with 12 bases between the two ends. The CDR3 loop reads CASSSRVGSTDTQYF. In DNA form, the CDR3 reads TGTGCCAGCAGCAGCCGGGTTGGAAGCACAGATACGCAGTATTTT.

This clonotype was observed at least ten times. This chain's CDR3 is CASSPGLVYNEQFF. For the CDR3, the DNA is TGTGCCAGCAGCCCGGGACTAGTCTACAATGAGCAGTTCTTC. This chain connects TRBV13 to TRBJ2-1, with 8 bases that match TRBD2. CDR1 PRHDT and CDR2 FYEKMQ come from the germline V gene (reference sequence). CDR3 length: 14 residues. J lost 3 bases, V lost 5 bases, and 3 bases had no gene match.

This clonotype was found many times. The J gene is TRBJ2-1, the V gene TRBV7-6; D is perhaps TRBD1 (5 bases). V lost 1 base, J lost 10 bases, and 8 bases lay in between. CDR1 and CDR2 from the germline V gene are SGHVS and FNYEAQ. The CDR3 covers 12 residues. The CDR3 DNA sequence: TGTGCCAGCAGCTTAGTGGGGCGGGAGCAGTTCTTC. It is translated as CASSLVGREQFF. Based on the CDR3 plus reference TRBV7-6 and TRBJ2-1, the full variable domain is GAGVSQSPRYKVTKRGQDVALRCDPISGHVSLYWYRQALGQGPEFLTYFNYEAQQDKSGLPNDRFSAERPEGSISTLTIQRTEQRDSAMYRCASSLVGREQFFGPGTRLTVL.

The chain employs TRBV11-2 and TRBJ2-1; 7 bases are shared with TRBD2. In germline, CDR1 is SGHAT, CDR2 FQNNGV. The CDR3 is made up of 16 amino acids. J was trimmed by 5 bases and V by 2 bases; bases with no gene match: 9. This CDR3 reads CASSLFSGRTNNEQFF. The CDR3, as DNA: TGTGCCAGCAGCTTATTCTCCGGGAGGACCAACAATGAGCAGTTCTTC.

This clonotype was found a few times. V usage is TRBV5-1 and J usage is TRBJ2-7; D may match TRBD1 or TRBD2 (5 bases each). The CDR3 is 13 residues long. V was trimmed by 3 bases and J by 6 bases, leaving 13 bases between them. Germline V gene data show CDR1 as SGHRS and CDR2 as YFSETQ. CDR3 loop: CASSYGTDREQYF. DNA for the CDR3: TGCGCCAGCAGCTATGGGACCGATCGCGAGCAGTACTTC.

This rearrangement joins TRBV5-8 to TRBJ2-1; 7 positions match TRBD2. CDR3 length: 15 amino acids. V trimming: 5 bases; J trimming: 0 bases; junction bases outside the gene matches: 5. Germline V gene sequence: CDR1 SGHTS, CDR2 YDEGEE. The DNA of the CDR3 is TGTGCCAGCAGTGGGGGAGGGATCTCCTACAATGAGCAGTTCTTC. Amino acid sequence: CASSGGGISYNEQFF. Complete variable domain (other parts from reference TRBV5-8 and TRBJ2-1): EAGVTQSPTHLIKTRGQQATLRCSPISGHTSVYWYQQALGLGLQFLLWYDEGEERNRGNFPPRFSGRQFPNYSSELNVNALELEDSALYLCASSGGGISYNEQFFGPGTRLTVL.

The J gene is TRBJ2-4, the V gene TRBV7-9; possibly TRBD1 for D (6 bases). The CDR3 loop spans 16 amino acids. In germline, CDR1 is SEHNR, CDR2 FQNEAQ (reference sequence). V was shortened by 5 bases and J by 1 base, with 15 bases between the two germline ends. Here the CDR3 reads CASSAPRQGAKNIQYF. The CDR3 DNA follows: TGTGCCAGCAGCGCACCCCGTCAGGGGGCCAAAAACATTCAGTACTTC.

This rearrangement joins TRBV7-9 to TRBJ2-3; a weak D match, TRBD1 (5 bases). The V and J ends lost 0 bases and 0 bases respectively, with 7 bases between them. The germline V gene has CDR1 SEHNR and CDR2 FQNEAQ (reference sequence). This CDR3 region has 15 residues. DNA of the CDR3: TGTGCCAGCAGCTTAGCGGGGCCTAGCACAGATACGCAGTATTTT. Protein: CASSLAGPSTDTQYF.

This clonotype showed up just a few times. The gene calls are TRBV29-1 and TRBJ2-1; D might be TRBD2 (5 bases). Between the trimmed V and J ends, which lost 6 bases and 8 bases, there was a span of 23 bases. The CDR3 is made up of 15 amino acids. Germline V lookup: CDR1 SQVTM, CDR2 ANQGSEA. The CDR3 spells CSVLGGLGVVDEQFF. CDR3 coding DNA: TGCAGCGTCCTAGGCGGCCTCGGGGTGGTAGATGAGCAGTTCTTC.

This clonotype was found a few times. The V gene is TRBV7-3, the J gene TRBJ2-1; D may be TRBD1 (6 bases). Trimming took 3 bases from V and 0 from J, leaving 9 bases between them. The CDR3 has 15 amino acids. Germline assignment: CDR1 SGHTA and CDR2 FQGTGA. The DNA of the CDR3 is TGTGCCAGCAGCTTCGGACAGAGCTCCTACAATGAGCAGTTCTTC. Its translation is CASSFGQSSYNEQFF.

The chain recombines TRBV2 with TRBJ2-7; 10 bases align to TRBD1. V was pared by 7 bases and J by 3 bases, with 24 bases of the junction left unmatched. The CDR3 extends over 20 amino acids. Germline V gene sequence: CDR1 SNHLY, CDR2 FYNNEI. In DNA, the CDR3 is TGTGCCAGCAACCAAGGAGTAGGGACAGGGGCCAATCTCCATATCTACGAGCAGTACTTC. Translating it yields CASNQGVGTGANLHIYEQYF.